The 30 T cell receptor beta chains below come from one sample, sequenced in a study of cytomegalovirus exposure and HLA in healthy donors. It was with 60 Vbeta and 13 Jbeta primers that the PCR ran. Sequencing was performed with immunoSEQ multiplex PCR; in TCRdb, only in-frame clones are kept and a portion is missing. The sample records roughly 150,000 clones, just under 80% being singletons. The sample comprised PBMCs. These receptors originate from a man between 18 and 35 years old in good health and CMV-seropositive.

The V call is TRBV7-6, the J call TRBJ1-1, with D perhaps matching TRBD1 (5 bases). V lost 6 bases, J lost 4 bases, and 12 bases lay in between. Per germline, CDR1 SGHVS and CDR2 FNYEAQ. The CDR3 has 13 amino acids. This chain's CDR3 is CASSSGGVTEAFF. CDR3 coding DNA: TGTGCCAGCAGTTCGGGGGGGGTCACTGAAGCTTTCTTT.

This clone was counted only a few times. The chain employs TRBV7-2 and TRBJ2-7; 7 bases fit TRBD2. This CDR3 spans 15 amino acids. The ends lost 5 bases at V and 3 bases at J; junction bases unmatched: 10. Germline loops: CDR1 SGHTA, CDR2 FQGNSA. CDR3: CASSTNRLADYEQYF. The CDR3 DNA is TGTGCCAGCAGCACTAATAGACTAGCAGACTACGAGCAGTACTTC. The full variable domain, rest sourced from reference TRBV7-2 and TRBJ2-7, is GAGVSQSPSNKVTEKGKDVELRCDPISGHTALYWYRQSLGQGLEFLIYFQGNSAPDKSGLPSDRFSAERTGGSVSTLTIQRTQQEDSAVYLCASSTNRLADYEQYFGPGTRLTVT.

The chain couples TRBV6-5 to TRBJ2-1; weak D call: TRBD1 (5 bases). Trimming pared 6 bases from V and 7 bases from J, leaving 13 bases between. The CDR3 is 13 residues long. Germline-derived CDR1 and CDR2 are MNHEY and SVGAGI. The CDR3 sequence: CASRGAPDNEQFF. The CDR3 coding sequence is TGTGCCAGCAGAGGGGCTCCCGATAATGAGCAGTTCTTC.

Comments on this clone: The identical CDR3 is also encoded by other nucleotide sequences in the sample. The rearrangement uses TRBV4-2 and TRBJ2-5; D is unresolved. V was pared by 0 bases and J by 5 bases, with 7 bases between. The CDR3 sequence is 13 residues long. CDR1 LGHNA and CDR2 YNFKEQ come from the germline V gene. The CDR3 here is CASSQDRRETQYF. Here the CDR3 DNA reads TGTGCCAGCAGCCAAGATAGGCGGGAGACCCAGTACTTC.

Here the CDR3 reads CASSTGEPSSYEQYF. The CDR3 DNA reads as TGTGCCAGCAGTACCGGAGAACCAAGCTCCTACGAGCAGTACTTC. This chain connects TRBV6-6 to TRBJ2-7; D is uncertain. Germline V CDR1 and CDR2: MNHNY, SVGAGI (reference sequence). The CDR3 length is 15 residues. The germline V and J ends were trimmed by 5 bases and 0 bases, with 14 bases remaining between them.

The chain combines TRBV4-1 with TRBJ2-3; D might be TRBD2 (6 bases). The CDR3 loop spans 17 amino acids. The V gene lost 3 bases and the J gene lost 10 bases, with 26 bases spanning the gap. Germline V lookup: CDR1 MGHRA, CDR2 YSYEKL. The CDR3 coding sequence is TGCGCCAGCAGCCAGGGACTGACTAGTGGCGGCCCGTGGGCGCAGTATTTT. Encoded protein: CASSQGLTSGGPWAQYF.

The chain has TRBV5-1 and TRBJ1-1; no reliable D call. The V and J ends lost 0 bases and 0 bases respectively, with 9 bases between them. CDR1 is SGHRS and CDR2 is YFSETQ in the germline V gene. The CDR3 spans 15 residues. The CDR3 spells CASSLDKTLNTEAFF. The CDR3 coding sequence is TGCGCCAGCAGCTTGGATAAGACATTGAACACTGAAGCTTTCTTT.

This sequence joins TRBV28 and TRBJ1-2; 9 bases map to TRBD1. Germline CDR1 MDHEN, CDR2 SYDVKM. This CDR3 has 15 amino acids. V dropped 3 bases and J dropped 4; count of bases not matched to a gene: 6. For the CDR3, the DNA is TGTGCCAGCAGTTTGAGGGACAGGGCGCCCTATGGCTACACCTTC. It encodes CASSLRDRAPYGYTF.

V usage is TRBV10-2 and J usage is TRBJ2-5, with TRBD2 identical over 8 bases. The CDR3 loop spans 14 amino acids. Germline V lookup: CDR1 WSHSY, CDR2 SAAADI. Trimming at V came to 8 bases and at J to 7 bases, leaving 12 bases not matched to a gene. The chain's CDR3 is CASRGATSVGTQYF. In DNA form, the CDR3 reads TGCGCCAGCCGGGGCGCGACTAGCGTTGGGACCCAGTACTTC.

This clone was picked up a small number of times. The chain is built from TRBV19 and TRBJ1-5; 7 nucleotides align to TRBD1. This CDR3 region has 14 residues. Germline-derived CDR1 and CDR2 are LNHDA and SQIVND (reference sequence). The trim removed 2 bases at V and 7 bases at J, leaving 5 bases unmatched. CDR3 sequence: CASSIRTGQQPQHF. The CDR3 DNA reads TGTGCCAGTAGTATAAGGACAGGTCAACAGCCCCAGCATTTT.

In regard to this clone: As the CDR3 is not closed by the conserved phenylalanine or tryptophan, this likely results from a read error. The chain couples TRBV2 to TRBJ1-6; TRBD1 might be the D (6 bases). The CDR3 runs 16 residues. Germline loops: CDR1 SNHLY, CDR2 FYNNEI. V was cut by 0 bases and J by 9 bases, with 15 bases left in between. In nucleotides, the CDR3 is TGTGCCAGCAGTGAAGCACCCGGACAGAGGAGTTCACCCCTCCACCTT. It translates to CASSEAPGQRSSPLHL.

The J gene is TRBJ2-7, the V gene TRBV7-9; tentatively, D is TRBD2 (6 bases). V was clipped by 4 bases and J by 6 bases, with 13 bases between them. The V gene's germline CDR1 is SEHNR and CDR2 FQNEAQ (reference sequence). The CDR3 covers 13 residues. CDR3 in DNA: TGTGCCAGCAGCTCGGAGGGTACGAGCGAGCAGTACTTC. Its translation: CASSSEGTSEQYF.

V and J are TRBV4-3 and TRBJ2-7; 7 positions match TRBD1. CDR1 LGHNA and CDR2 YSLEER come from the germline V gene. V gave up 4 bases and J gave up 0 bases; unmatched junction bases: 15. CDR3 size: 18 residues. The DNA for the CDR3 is TGCGCCAGCAGCCTCGAACGGGTGTTAGGGGGCAACTCCTACGAGCAGTACTTC. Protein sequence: CASSLERVLGGNSYEQYF.

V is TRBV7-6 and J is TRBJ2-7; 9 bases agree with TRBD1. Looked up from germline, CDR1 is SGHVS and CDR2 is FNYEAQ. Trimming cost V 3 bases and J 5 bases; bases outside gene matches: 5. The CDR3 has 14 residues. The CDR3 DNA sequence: TGTGCCAGCAGCTTGGTCCGGGACAGGGACGAGCAGTACTTC. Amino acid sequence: CASSLVRDRDEQYF.

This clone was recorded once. The CDR3 spells CATSAAGGNIYEQYF. DNA for the CDR3: TGTGCCACCTCCGCAGCCGGGGGTAATATCTACGAGCAGTACTTC. V is TRBV15 and J is TRBJ2-7; perhaps TRBD2 as D (6 bases). Germline loops: CDR1 LNHNV, CDR2 YYDKDF (reference sequence). The CDR3 length is 15 residues. Trimming shortened V by 8 bases and J by 3 bases, and 20 bases separated the two germline ends.

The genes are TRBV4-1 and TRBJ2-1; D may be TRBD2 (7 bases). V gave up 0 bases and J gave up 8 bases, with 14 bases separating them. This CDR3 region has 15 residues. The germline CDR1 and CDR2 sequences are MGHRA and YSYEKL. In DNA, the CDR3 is TGCGCCAGCAGCCAAGAGTGGGGGGGCCGGTATGAGCAGTTCTTC. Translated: CASSQEWGGRYEQFF.

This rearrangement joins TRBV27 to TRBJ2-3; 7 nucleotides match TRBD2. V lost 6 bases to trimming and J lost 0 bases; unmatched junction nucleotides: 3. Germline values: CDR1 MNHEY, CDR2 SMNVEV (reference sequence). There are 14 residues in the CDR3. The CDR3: CASSWGGSTDTQYF. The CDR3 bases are TGTGCCAGCAGCTGGGGGGGTAGCACAGATACGCAGTATTTT.

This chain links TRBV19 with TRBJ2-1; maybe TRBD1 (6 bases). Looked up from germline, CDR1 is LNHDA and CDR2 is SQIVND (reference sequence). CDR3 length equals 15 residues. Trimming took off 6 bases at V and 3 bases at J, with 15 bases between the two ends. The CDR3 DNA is TGTGCCAGTAGGGGGGCTAGCCAATACTACAATGAGCAGTTCTTC. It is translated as CASRGASQYYNEQFF.

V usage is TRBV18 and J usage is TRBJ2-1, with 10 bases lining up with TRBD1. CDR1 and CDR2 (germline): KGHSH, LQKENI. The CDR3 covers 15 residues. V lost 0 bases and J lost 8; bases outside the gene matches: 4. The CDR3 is CASSPPGTGVDEQFF. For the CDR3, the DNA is TGTGCCAGCTCACCACCCGGGACAGGGGTTGATGAGCAGTTCTTC.

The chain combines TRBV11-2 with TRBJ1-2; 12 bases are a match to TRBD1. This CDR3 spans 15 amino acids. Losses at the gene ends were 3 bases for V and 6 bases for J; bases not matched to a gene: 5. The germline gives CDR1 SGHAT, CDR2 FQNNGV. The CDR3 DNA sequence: TGTGCCAGCAGCTTCTCAGGGACAGGGGGCAATGGCTACACCTTC. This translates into CASSFSGTGGNGYTF.

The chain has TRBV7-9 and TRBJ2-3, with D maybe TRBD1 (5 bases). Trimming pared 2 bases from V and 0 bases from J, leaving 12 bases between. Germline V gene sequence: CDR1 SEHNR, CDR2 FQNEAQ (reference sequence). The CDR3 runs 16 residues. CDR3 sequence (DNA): TGTGCCAGCAGCTTACCGAAGGGGCGCAGCACAGATACGCAGTATTTT. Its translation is CASSLPKGRSTDTQYF.

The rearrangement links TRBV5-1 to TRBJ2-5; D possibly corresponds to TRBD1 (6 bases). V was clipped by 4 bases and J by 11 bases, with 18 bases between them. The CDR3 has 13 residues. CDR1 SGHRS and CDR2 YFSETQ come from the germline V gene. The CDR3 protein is CASSPPTGSGQYF. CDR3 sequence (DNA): TGCGCCAGCAGCCCGCCGACAGGCAGTGGGCAGTACTTC.

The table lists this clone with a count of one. CDR3: CASSDVRRRYPTDTQYF. The CDR3 DNA is TGTGCCAGCAGTGACGTTAGACGGCGGTACCCCACAGATACGCAGTATTTT. The chain recombines TRBV6-1 with TRBJ2-3; D gene uncertain. CDR3 length equals 17 residues. Trimming pared 3 bases from V and 2 bases from J, leaving 18 bases between. The V gene's germline CDR1 is MNHNS and CDR2 SASEGT.

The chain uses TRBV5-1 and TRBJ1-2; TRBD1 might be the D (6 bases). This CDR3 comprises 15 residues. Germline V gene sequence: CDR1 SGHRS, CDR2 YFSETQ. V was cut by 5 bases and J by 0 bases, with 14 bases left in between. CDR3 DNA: TGCGCCAGCAGTCCTCGGACAGCTTCTAACTATGGCTACACCTTC. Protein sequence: CASSPRTASNYGYTF.

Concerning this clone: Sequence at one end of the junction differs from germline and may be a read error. The CDR3 DNA reads as TGTGCCAGCAGCGTAGGGTTGGTCGGGGGCGGGAGCAATGGGCAGTTCTTC. It translates to CASSVGLVGGGSNGQFF. This chain connects TRBV9 to TRBJ2-1; D is perhaps TRBD2 (7 bases). CDR3 length: 17 amino acids. Germline loops: CDR1 SGDLS, CDR2 YYNGEE.

The CDR3 DNA follows: TGTGCCAGCAGTCAAGGACAGGGTCCTGGAAACACCATATATTTT. Its translation: CASSQGQGPGNTIYF. The chain combines TRBV27 with TRBJ1-3; 8 nucleotides agree with TRBD1. V lost 5 bases and J lost 2; bases outside the gene matches: 5. This CDR3 region has 15 residues. Per the germline V gene, CDR1 is MNHEY and CDR2 is SMNVEV (reference sequence).

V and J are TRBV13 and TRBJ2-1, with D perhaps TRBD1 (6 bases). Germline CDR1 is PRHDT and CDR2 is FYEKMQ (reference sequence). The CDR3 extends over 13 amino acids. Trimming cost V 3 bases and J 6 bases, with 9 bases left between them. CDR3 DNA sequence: TGTGCCAGCAGCTTCCAGGGGTCCAATGAGCAGTTCTTC. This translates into CASSFQGSNEQFF. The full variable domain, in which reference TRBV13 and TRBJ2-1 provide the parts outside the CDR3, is AAGVIQSPRHLIKEKRETATLKCYPIPRHDTVYWYQQGPGQDPQFLISFYEKMQSDKGSIPDRFSAQQFSDYHSELNMSSLELGDSALYFCASSFQGSNEQFFGPGTRLTVL.

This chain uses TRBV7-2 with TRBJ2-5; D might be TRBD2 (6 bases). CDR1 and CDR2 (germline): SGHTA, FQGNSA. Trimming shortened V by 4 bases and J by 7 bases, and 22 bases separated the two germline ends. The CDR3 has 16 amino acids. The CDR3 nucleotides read TGTGCCAGCAGCTCCTCTTGGGCTGGGTCAGCGGGGACCCAGTACTTC. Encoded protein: CASSSSWAGSAGTQYF. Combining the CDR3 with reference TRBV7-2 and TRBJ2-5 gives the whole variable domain GAGVSQSPSNKVTEKGKDVELRCDPISGHTALYWYRQSLGQGLEFLIYFQGNSAPDKSGLPSDRFSAERTGGSVSTLTIQRTQQEDSAVYLCASSSSWAGSAGTQYFGPGTRLLVL.

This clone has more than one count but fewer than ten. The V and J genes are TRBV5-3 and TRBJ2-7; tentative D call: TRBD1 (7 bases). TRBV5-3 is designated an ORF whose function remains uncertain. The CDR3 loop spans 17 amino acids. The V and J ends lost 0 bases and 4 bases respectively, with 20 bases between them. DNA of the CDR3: TGTGCCAGAAGCTTGGCGAGGCGCCCCAGGGGGGAGTACGAGCAGTACTTC. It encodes CARSLARRPRGEYEQYF.

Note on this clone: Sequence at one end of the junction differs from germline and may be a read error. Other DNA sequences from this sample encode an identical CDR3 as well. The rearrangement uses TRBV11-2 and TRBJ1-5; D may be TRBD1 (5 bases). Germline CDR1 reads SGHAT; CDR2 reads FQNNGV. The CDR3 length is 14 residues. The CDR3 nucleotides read TGTGCCAGCAGTCTAATGGGAGGGGATCAACCCCAGCATTTT. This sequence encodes CASSLMGGDQPQHF.